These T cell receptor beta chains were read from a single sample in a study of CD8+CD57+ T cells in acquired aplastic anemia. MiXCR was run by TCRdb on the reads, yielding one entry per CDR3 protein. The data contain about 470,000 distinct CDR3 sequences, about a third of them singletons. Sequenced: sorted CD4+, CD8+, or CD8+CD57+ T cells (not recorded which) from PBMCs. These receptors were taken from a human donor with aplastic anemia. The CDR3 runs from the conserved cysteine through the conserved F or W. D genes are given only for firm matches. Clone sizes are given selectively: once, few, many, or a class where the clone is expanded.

cdr3_aa: CASSQDLNEQFF; cdr3_nt: TGCGCCAGCAGCCAAGATCTGAATGAGCAGTTCTTC; v_call: TRBV4-1; d_call: .; j_call: TRBJ2-1; clone_size: many
cdr3_aa: CASSLGVAGVETQYF; cdr3_nt: TGTGCCAGCAGCTTAGGGGTAGCGGGGGTAGAGACCCAGTACTTC; v_call: TRBV7-2; d_call: TRBD2; j_call: TRBJ2-5; clone_size: many
cdr3_aa: CASSPGDPGANVLTF; cdr3_nt: TGTGCCAGTAGCCCAGGGGACCCCGGGGCCAACGTCCTGACTTTC; v_call: TRBV19; d_call: .; j_call: TRBJ2-6; clone_size: many
cdr3_aa: CALVMGRTEAFF; cdr3_nt: TGTGCCCTAGTAATGGGGCGGACTGAAGCTTTCTTT; v_call: TRBV30; d_call: .; j_call: TRBJ1-1; clone_size: .
cdr3_aa: CASSSISSTDCNEQFF; cdr3_nt: TGTGCCAGCAGTTCCATTTCATCGACAGACTGCAATGAGCAGTTCTTC; v_call: TRBV10-3; d_call: .; j_call: TRBJ2-1; clone_size: few
cdr3_aa: CSARDRLAGVGAGELFF; cdr3_nt: TGCAGTGCTAGAGACCGGCTAGCGGGAGTTGGCGCCGGGGAGCTGTTTTTT; v_call: TRBV20-1; d_call: TRBD2; j_call: TRBJ2-2; clone_size: .
cdr3_aa: CASSSGRNSALDTIYF; cdr3_nt: TGTGCCAGCAGCTCGGGCAGGAACTCGGCCTTGGACACCATATATTTT; v_call: TRBV11-1; d_call: .; j_call: TRBJ1-3; clone_size: many
cdr3_aa: CPHSLYQGKPQHF; cdr3_nt: TGTCCACACAGCTTATATCAGGGTAAGCCCCAGCATTTT; v_call: TRBV11-2; d_call: .; j_call: TRBJ1-5; clone_size: .
cdr3_aa: CASSPTMDSYGYTF; cdr3_nt: TGTGCCAGCAGTCCCACGATGGACAGCTATGGCTACACCTTC; v_call: TRBV6-1; d_call: .; j_call: TRBJ1-2; clone_size: many
cdr3_aa: CASSVDREGEQYF; cdr3_nt: TGTGCCAGCAGTGTGGACAGGGAAGGCGAGCAGTACTTC; v_call: TRBV6-1; d_call: TRBD1; j_call: TRBJ2-7; clone_size: few
cdr3_aa: CASSDWGGWYGYTF; cdr3_nt: TGTGCCAGCAGTGACTGGGGAGGTTGGTATGGCTACACCTTC; v_call: TRBV6-1; d_call: .; j_call: TRBJ1-2; clone_size: .
cdr3_aa: CATSDPGQGSGEKLFF; cdr3_nt: TGTGCCACCAGTGACCCGGGACAGGGGTCGGGAGAAAAACTGTTTTTT; v_call: TRBV24-1; d_call: TRBD1; j_call: TRBJ1-4; clone_size: .
cdr3_aa: CSAQRAVSEIQYF; cdr3_nt: TGCAGTGCCCAGAGGGCAGTTTCAGAGATCCAGTACTTC; v_call: TRBV20-1; d_call: .; j_call: TRBJ2-5; clone_size: .
cdr3_aa: CASSVAAGSGPQHF; cdr3_nt: TGTGCCAGCAGCGTAGCGGCGGGTTCAGGGCCCCAGCATTTT; v_call: TRBV9; d_call: .; j_call: TRBJ1-5; clone_size: many
cdr3_aa: CSAQKAGEITDTQYF; cdr3_nt: TGCAGCGCTCAGAAAGCGGGGGAGATCACAGATACGCAGTATTTT; v_call: TRBV29-1; d_call: TRBD2; j_call: TRBJ2-3; clone_size: .
cdr3_aa: CATSRAGNEQFF; cdr3_nt: TGTGCCACCAGCCGGGCCGGGAATGAGCAGTTCTTC; v_call: TRBV15; d_call: .; j_call: TRBJ2-1; clone_size: many
cdr3_aa: CASSLDIGRGPNNQPQHF; cdr3_nt: TGTGCCAGCAGCTTAGATATAGGTCGGGGGCCCAACAATCAGCCCCAGCATTTT; v_call: TRBV11-2; d_call: .; j_call: TRBJ1-5; clone_size: .
cdr3_aa: CATLRPGLGYTF; cdr3_nt: TGTGCCACCCTCCGACCGGGGCTTGGCTACACCTTC; v_call: TRBV2; d_call: .; j_call: TRBJ1-2; clone_size: .
cdr3_aa: CASRPVGGAGSEQYF; cdr3_nt: TGTGCCAGCAGGCCTGTGGGGGGGGCGGGTTCCGAGCAGTACTTC; v_call: TRBV6-1; d_call: .; j_call: TRBJ2-7; clone_size: few
cdr3_aa: CASSIRTEDTEAFF; cdr3_nt: TGTGCCAGCAGCATACGAACAGAGGACACTGAAGCTTTCTTT; v_call: TRBV9; d_call: .; j_call: TRBJ1-1; clone_size: many
cdr3_aa: CASSYRDITGHSNQPQHF; cdr3_nt: TGTGCCAGCAGTTACCGGGACATTACGGGCCATAGCAATCAGCCCCAGCATTTT; v_call: TRBV25-1; d_call: .; j_call: TRBJ1-5; clone_size: .
cdr3_aa: CASTGQGGYEQYF; cdr3_nt: TGCGCCAGCACCGGACAGGGCGGCTACGAGCAGTACTTC; v_call: TRBV5-1; d_call: TRBD1; j_call: TRBJ2-7; clone_size: .
cdr3_aa: CAVTPPGHYTQYF; cdr3_nt: TGTGCCGTAACCCCTCCGGGACACTACACCCAGTACTTC; v_call: TRBV5-4; d_call: .; j_call: TRBJ2-5; clone_size: few
cdr3_aa: CASSDLDRGLKGGQPQHF; cdr3_nt: TGTGCCAGCAGTGATCTGGACAGGGGATTGAAAGGAGGTCAGCCCCAGCATTTT; v_call: TRBV6-1; d_call: TRBD1; j_call: TRBJ1-5; clone_size: .
cdr3_aa: CASSIKGARNYGYTF; cdr3_nt: TGTGCCAGTAGTATAAAGGGGGCGCGAAACTATGGCTACACCTTC; v_call: TRBV19; d_call: TRBD1; j_call: TRBJ1-2; clone_size: .
cdr3_aa: CAISESQMNTEAFF; cdr3_nt: TGTGCCATCAGTGAGTCCCAGATGAACACTGAAGCTTTCTTT; v_call: TRBV10-3; d_call: .; j_call: TRBJ1-1; clone_size: many
cdr3_aa: CASNQQGVYNSPLHF; cdr3_nt: TGTGCCAGCAACCAACAGGGGGTTTATAATTCACCCCTCCACTTT; v_call: TRBV25-1; d_call: TRBD1; j_call: TRBJ1-6; clone_size: few
cdr3_aa: CATTPENTEAFF; cdr3_nt: TGTGCCACCACTCCAGAGAACACTGAAGCTTTCTTT; v_call: TRBV2; d_call: .; j_call: TRBJ1-1; clone_size: many
cdr3_aa: CSARALGYGYTF; cdr3_nt: TGCAGTGCTAGAGCCCTGGGCTATGGCTACACCTTC; v_call: TRBV20-1; d_call: .; j_call: TRBJ1-2; clone_size: many
cdr3_aa: CAIRAAGLNTEAFF; cdr3_nt: TGTGCCATCAGGGCAGCGGGCCTGAACACTGAAGCTTTCTTT; v_call: TRBV10-3; d_call: .; j_call: TRBJ1-1; clone_size: many
cdr3_aa: CSASPPDRVDNSPLHF; cdr3_nt: TGCAGTGCTTCGCCTCCAGACAGGGTGGATAATTCACCCCTCCACTTT; v_call: TRBV20-1; d_call: TRBD1; j_call: TRBJ1-6; clone_size: .
cdr3_aa: CATTGTALQPQHF; cdr3_nt: TGTGCCACCACCGGGACCGCGTTGCAGCCCCAGCATTTT; v_call: TRBV19; d_call: .; j_call: TRBJ1-5; clone_size: .
cdr3_aa: CSAREGTGEKLFF; cdr3_nt: TGCAGTGCTAGAGAAGGAACAGGGGAAAAACTGTTTTTT; v_call: TRBV20-1; d_call: .; j_call: TRBJ1-4; clone_size: few
cdr3_aa: CASKNYPGQGYEELFF; cdr3_nt: TGTGCCAGTAAGAACTATCCGGGACAGGGGTATGAAGAACTGTTTTTT; v_call: TRBV19; d_call: TRBD1; j_call: TRBJ1-4; clone_size: .
cdr3_aa: CSVSSTGKETQYF; cdr3_nt: TGCAGCGTTAGTTCGACTGGTAAAGAGACCCAGTACTTC; v_call: TRBV29-1; d_call: .; j_call: TRBJ2-5; clone_size: many
cdr3_aa: CASSESRGHGYTF; cdr3_nt: TGCGCCAGCAGTGAGTCGCGGGGCCACGGCTACACCTTC; v_call: TRBV10-2; d_call: .; j_call: TRBJ1-2; clone_size: .
cdr3_aa: CVSSEYRLAGGETQYF; cdr3_nt: TGTGTCAGCAGTGAATACCGACTAGCGGGGGGGGAGACCCAGTACTTC; v_call: TRBV25-1; d_call: TRBD2; j_call: TRBJ2-5; clone_size: .
cdr3_aa: CASSLSKLTVNRNYGYTF; cdr3_nt: TGTGCCAGCAGTTTATCAAAGTTGACGGTAAATCGTAACTATGGCTACACCTTC; v_call: TRBV25-1; d_call: .; j_call: TRBJ1-2; clone_size: .
cdr3_aa: CASSPGTGQETQYF; cdr3_nt: TGTGCCAGCAGCCCCGGGACAGGCCAAGAGACCCAGTACTTC; v_call: TRBV7-9; d_call: TRBD1; j_call: TRBJ2-5; clone_size: many
cdr3_aa: CASRWRGNQPQHF; cdr3_nt: TGTGCCAGTAGGTGGCGGGGCAATCAGCCCCAGCATTTT; v_call: TRBV19; d_call: .; j_call: TRBJ1-5; clone_size: .
cdr3_aa: CASSLVWREGTDTQYF; cdr3_nt: TGTGCCAGCAGCTTAGTCTGGCGGGAGGGTACAGATACGCAGTATTTT; v_call: TRBV11-2; d_call: TRBD2; j_call: TRBJ2-3; clone_size: .
cdr3_aa: CAIRGQEHSPLHF; cdr3_nt: TGTGCCATCAGGGGACAGGAGCATTCACCCCTCCACTTT; v_call: TRBV10-3; d_call: TRBD1; j_call: TRBJ1-6; clone_size: many
cdr3_aa: CATSTKLGLAGAGTQYF; cdr3_nt: TGTGCCACCAGCACCAAACTTGGACTAGCGGGGGCCGGGACCCAGTACTTC; v_call: TRBV15; d_call: TRBD2; j_call: TRBJ2-5; clone_size: .
cdr3_aa: CSARTANQPQHF; cdr3_nt: TGCAGTGCTAGGACTGCAAATCAGCCCCAGCATTTT; v_call: TRBV20-1; d_call: .; j_call: TRBJ1-5; clone_size: many
cdr3_aa: CAISDQVGLAGTQETQYF; cdr3_nt: TGTGCCATCAGTGATCAGGTAGGACTAGCGGGGACACAAGAGACCCAGTACTTC; v_call: TRBV10-3; d_call: TRBD2; j_call: TRBJ2-5; clone_size: once
cdr3_aa: CSASSAGLISYEQYF; cdr3_nt: TGCAGTGCCAGCAGTGCCGGACTGATCTCCTATGAGCAGTACTTC; v_call: TRBV20-1; d_call: .; j_call: TRBJ2-7; clone_size: once
cdr3_aa: CASSYSMPSQETQYF; cdr3_nt: TGTGCCAGCAGTTACTCTATGCCAAGTCAAGAGACCCAGTACTTC; v_call: TRBV6-2/TRBV6-3; d_call: .; j_call: TRBJ2-5; clone_size: few
cdr3_aa: CASSTGGNTIYF; cdr3_nt: TGTGCCAGCTCAACCGGGGGAAACACCATATATTTT; v_call: TRBV6-1; d_call: .; j_call: TRBJ1-3; clone_size: many
cdr3_aa: CSARREGSYSEQFF; cdr3_nt: TGCAGTGCTCGACGGGAGGGCTCCTACAGTGAGCAGTTCTTC; v_call: TRBV20-1; d_call: TRBD2; j_call: TRBJ2-1; clone_size: .
cdr3_aa: CASSLIQGYEQYF; cdr3_nt: TGTGCCAGCAGTCTAATACAGGGCTACGAGCAGTACTTC; v_call: TRBV12-3/TRBV12-4; d_call: .; j_call: TRBJ2-7; clone_size: many
cdr3_aa: CASSLMRAEGYTF; cdr3_nt: TGTGCCAGCAGCCTTATGAGGGCGGAGGGCTACACCTTC; v_call: TRBV14; d_call: .; j_call: TRBJ1-2; clone_size: .